The T cell receptor (beta chain) described here comes from a study of T cells after posttransplantation cyclophosphamide. General study points: Later blood repertoires were often dominated by clones from the donor CD8+ memory compartment. Skin or GI-infiltrating T cells shared few TRB sequences with blood.

Sequenced by immunoSEQ multiplex PCR; TCRdb stores in-frame clones only, minus some. The sample includes 24,000 or so clones, none of them occurring once. This clone came up many times. The target antigen is unknown. Peripheral blood was collected from the related graft donor on the marrow donation day. CDR3 length equals 14 residues. Looked up from germline, CDR1 is MNHEY and CDR2 is SVGAGI. J was trimmed by 5 bases and V by 5 bases; bases with no gene match: 5. The specimen sequenced was PBMCs. The chain has TRBV6-5 and TRBJ1-4; 7 bases are a match to TRBD1. The clonotype comes from a woman in her 50s in good health, CMV-negative, and a related stem cell transplant donor. This CDR3 reads CASSRGRGNEKLFF. Here the CDR3 DNA reads TGTGCCAGCAGTCGGGGCAGGGGGAATGAAAAACTGTTTTTT.